These 22 T cell receptor beta chains were all obtained from the same sample, sequenced in a study of blood T cell repertoires in COVID-19. The protocol was immunoSEQ multiplex PCR, while the TCRdb copy is restricted to in-frame clones and leaves out a portion. Among 95,000 to 110,000 clones listed, roughly 90% were seen once. The specimen sequenced was peripheral blood. The receptors were sampled from a woman in her sixties or seventies with acute or convalescent COVID-19.

The V and J genes are TRBV5-4 and TRBJ2-3; D is possibly TRBD2 (5 bases). Trimming left V 5 bases short and J 0 bases short, with 10 bases between. The CDR3 consists of 14 residues. The germline gives CDR1 SGHNT, CDR2 YYREEE (reference sequence). The CDR3 DNA follows: TGTGCCAGCAGGCAAGCGGCTAGCACAGATACGCAGTATTTT. Protein product: CASRQAASTDTQYF.

V and J are TRBV29-1 and TRBJ1-1; D is possibly TRBD1 (6 bases). CDR3 length: 12 amino acids. CDR1 SQVTM and CDR2 ANQGSEA come from the germline V gene. V lost 7 bases, J lost 7 bases, and 16 bases lay in between. DNA for the CDR3: TGCAGCGCCACCGGGGGGGCCGGTGAAGCTTTCTTT. It translates to CSATGGAGEAFF.

The chain is built from TRBV6-9 and TRBJ1-5; 7 bases align to TRBD1. The CDR3 runs 14 residues. Germline loops: CDR1 MNHGY, CDR2 SVAAGI. Trimming took 6 bases from V and 3 from J; bases not matched to a gene: 5. The CDR3 region is CASRPGQDNQPQHF. The DNA for the CDR3 is TGTGCCAGCAGACCAGGACAGGACAATCAGCCCCAGCATTTT.

The chain uses TRBV6-1 and TRBJ1-5; D gene unclear. V dropped 1 base and J dropped 3 bases, with 7 bases sitting between them. In germline, CDR1 is MNHNS, CDR2 SASEGT. CDR3 length equals 14 residues. In nucleotides, the CDR3 is TGTGCCAGCAGTGAAGGTCCCCACAATCAGCCCCAGCATTTT. Translation: CASSEGPHNQPQHF.

The chain has TRBV27 and TRBJ2-2; 7 nucleotides align to TRBD1. CDR1 and CDR2 (germline): MNHEY, SMNVEV (reference sequence). V shed 6 bases and J 0 bases; nucleotides not matched to a gene: 7. The CDR3 is 16 amino acids. CDR3 protein: CASRNGQAPNTGELFF. The CDR3 nucleotides are TGTGCCAGCAGAAACGGACAGGCCCCGAACACCGGGGAGCTGTTTTTT.

V usage is TRBV7-8 and J usage is TRBJ1-2, with a possible D match to TRBD1 (5 bases). Deletions cut 4 bases from V and 6 bases from J, with 15 bases between. This CDR3 contains 14 residues. Looked up from germline, CDR1 is SGHVS and CDR2 is FQNEAQ. The CDR3 here is CASSWGGSRDGYTF. CDR3 coding DNA: TGTGCCAGCAGCTGGGGGGGGTCGCGAGATGGCTACACCTTC.

This clone is a singleton in its sample. The CDR3 spells CASSYFGRSSTDTQYF. The CDR3 coding sequence is TGTGCCAGCAGTTACTTTGGGAGATCTAGCACAGATACGCAGTATTTT. The V call is TRBV6-5, the J call TRBJ2-3; TRBD2 might be the D (5 bases). V gave up 1 base and J gave up 0 bases, with 11 bases separating them. The germline gives CDR1 MNHEY, CDR2 SVGAGI. The CDR3 sequence is 16 residues long.

The CDR3 protein is CASLRTGLNTEAFF. In DNA, the CDR3 is TGTGCCAGCCTTCGGACAGGCTTGAACACTGAAGCTTTCTTT. The rearrangement joins TRBV6-5 to TRBJ1-1, with 7 positions matching TRBD1. CDR1 is MNHEY, CDR2 SVGAGI, per germline. V was clipped by 8 bases and J by 0 bases; unmatched bases: 6. The CDR3 spans 14 residues.

The chain joins TRBV9 to TRBJ2-2, with a tentative D call TRBD2 (5 bases). The germline gives CDR1 SGDLS, CDR2 YYNGEE. V lost 0 bases and J lost 1, with 10 bases in between. The CDR3 totals 16 residues. CDR3 amino acids: CASSVGGGLNTGELFF. The CDR3 DNA is TGTGCCAGCAGCGTAGGTGGCGGACTGAACACCGGGGAGCTGTTTTTT.

This sequence joins TRBV12-3 or TRBV12-4 and TRBJ1-1; D gene uncertain. The V end was cut by 2 bases, the J end by 5 bases, with 9 bases between. There are 13 residues in the CDR3. The CDR3 region is CASSLLEGTEAFF. The CDR3 DNA reads as TGTGCCAGCAGTTTACTAGAGGGAACTGAAGCTTTCTTT.

V is TRBV12-3 or TRBV12-4 and J is TRBJ2-7, with 8 bases identical to TRBD2. The trim removed 6 bases at V and 4 bases at J, leaving 2 bases unmatched. The CDR3 totals 12 residues. The CDR3 here is CASSGTRYEQYF. CDR3 in DNA: TGTGCCAGCAGCGGGACTAGGTACGAGCAGTACTTC.

This chain links TRBV19 with TRBJ1-1; D remains ambiguous. Germline-derived CDR1 and CDR2 are LNHDA and SQIVND (reference sequence). Trimming pared 10 bases from V and 4 bases from J, leaving 13 bases between. CDR3 size: 12 residues. The chain's CDR3 is CATAAAGTEAFF. CDR3 bases: TGTGCCACCGCGGCTGCGGGCACTGAAGCTTTCTTT.

V is TRBV3-1 (or the pseudogene TRBV3-2) and J is TRBJ2-5, with 13 bases aligning to TRBD2. This CDR3 has 16 amino acids. Germline V lookup: CDR1 LGHDT, CDR2 YNNKEL (reference sequence). V lost 6 bases and J lost 2; bases outside the gene matches: 6. Written as DNA, the CDR3 is TGTGCCAGCAGACGACTAGCGGGAGGTCTACAAGAGACCCAGTACTTC. Translating it yields CASRRLAGGLQETQYF.

The chain carries TRBV6-1 and TRBJ2-1; 12 nucleotides line up with TRBD2. The CDR3 is 16 residues long. V was pared by 4 bases and J by 7 bases, with 8 bases of the junction left unmatched. Per germline, CDR1 MNHNS and CDR2 SASEGT. CDR3 DNA: TGTGCCAGCAGTGCCCCTTCTAGCGGGAGGGTAAATGAGCAGTTCTTC. Translated: CASSAPSSGRVNEQFF.

V is TRBV15 and J is TRBJ2-1; possible D gene TRBD1, 6 bases. CDR3 length equals 15 residues. In germline, CDR1 is LNHNV, CDR2 YYDKDF (reference sequence). V was clipped by 8 bases and J by 0 bases, with 14 bases between them. The CDR3 DNA follows: TGTGCCACCTCCACAGGGCCATTCTCCTACAATGAGCAGTTCTTC. Encoded protein: CATSTGPFSYNEQFF. Supplemented by reference TRBV15 and TRBJ2-1, the full variable domain reads DAMVIQNPRYQVTQFGKPVTLSCSQTLNHNVMYWYQQKSSQAPKLLFHYYDKDFNNEADTPDNFQSRRPNTSFCFLDIRSPGLGDTAMYLCATSTGPFSYNEQFFGPGTRLTVL.

This clone was seen ten or more times. The chain joins TRBV7-9 to TRBJ2-2, with TRBD1 as a possible D gene (6 bases). The germline V and J ends were trimmed by 4 bases and 1 base, with 10 bases remaining between them. This CDR3 is 15 amino acids long. Germline V gene lookup returns CDR1 SEHNR and CDR2 FQNEAQ (reference sequence). CDR3 nucleotides: TGTGCCAGCAGCTCGCCGACAGGGAACACCGGGGAGCTGTTTTTT. Its translation: CASSSPTGNTGELFF.

The genes are TRBV5-5 and TRBJ2-6; D is unresolved. CDR3 length equals 14 residues. Trimming pared 4 bases from V and 2 bases from J, leaving 7 bases between. CDR1 SGHKS and CDR2 YYEKEE come from the germline V gene (reference sequence). The CDR3, as DNA: TGTGCCAGCAGCCCCCAGGCTGGGGCCAACGTCCTGACTTTC. It encodes CASSPQAGANVLTF.

The CDR3 DNA reads TGTGCCAGCAGTTACCGCAACAGGGCCTCTAATGAAAAACTGTTTTTT. Translated: CASSYRNRASNEKLFF. The chain has TRBV6-5 and TRBJ1-4; D might be TRBD1 (6 bases). V shed 2 bases and J shed 3 bases, with 13 bases lying between them. This CDR3 is built from 16 residues. CDR1 and CDR2 (germline): MNHEY, SVGAGI.

In its sample, this clone was seen a few times. The rearrangement uses TRBV27 and TRBJ1-1, with TRBD1 matching over 8 bases. In germline, CDR1 is MNHEY, CDR2 SMNVEV (reference sequence). CDR3 length: 15 residues. Trimming at V came to 4 bases and at J to 4 bases, leaving 8 bases not matched to a gene. CDR3: CASSSRQGRITEAFF. DNA for the CDR3: TGTGCCAGCAGTTCCCGACAGGGGCGGATCACTGAAGCTTTCTTT.

The chain combines TRBV2 with TRBJ1-5, with 8 nucleotides matching TRBD1. The junction had 2 bases not matched to a gene; V was cut back by 7 bases and J by 3 bases. CDR3 length: 13 residues. Germline V gene sequence: CDR1 SNHLY, CDR2 FYNNEI. The CDR3 DNA sequence: TGTGCCAGCACAGGGGGCTACAATCAGCCCCAGCATTTT. Translation gives CASTGGYNQPQHF.

The chain has TRBV11-2 and TRBJ2-1; the match to TRBD2 covers 14 bases. The CDR3 extends over 19 amino acids. V trimming: 5 bases; J trimming: 0 bases; junction bases outside the gene matches: 9. Germline CDR1 and CDR2: SGHAT and FQNNGV. CDR3 in DNA: TGTGCCAGCAGCCCGGGACTAGCGGGAGCACAGGGCTCCTACAATGAGCAGTTCTTC. As protein: CASSPGLAGAQGSYNEQFF.

This clone was seen only a few times. The rearrangement uses TRBV24-1 and TRBJ1-1; D ambiguous. With 9 bases removed from V and 11 bases from J, the gap between germline ends came to 15 bases. The CDR3 has 11 amino acids. CDR1 and CDR2 (germline): KGHDR, SFDVKD. CDR3 coding DNA: TGTGCCACCTTTTACCCGGGTAAGGCTTTCTTT. As protein: CATFYPGKAFF.